This T cell receptor (beta chain) was sequenced in a study of neurological immune-mediated disorders. Time point defined: longitudinal time-point 3. The CDR3 is 15 residues long. Germline loops: CDR1 MDHEN, CDR2 SYDVKM. V lost 5 bases and J lost 3; bases outside the gene matches: 9. The cDNA came from 5'RACE with 10-nucleotide random UMIs. TCRdb reprocessed the 5' RACE reads with MiXCR, giving one entry per CDR3 protein. The data contain about 81,000 distinct CDR3 sequences, about 4.5% of them singletons. This clonotype has at least ten counts. Its antigen is unknown. Points from the study as a whole: Falling below healthy controls, multiple sclerosis showed the least TCR clonal expansion, while HTLV-1-associated myelopathy showed the most. Among expanded clones, no CDR3 amino acid sequences were shared across subjects, a pattern suggesting private repertoires in all groups.

Sequenced: PBMCs. The genes are TRBV28 and TRBJ2-5, with 7 bases identical to TRBD1. The source is a woman aged 60-75 years with multiple sclerosis. The CDR3: CASSRPGTAKETQYF. CDR3 DNA sequence: TGTGCCAGCAGTCGACCCGGGACAGCTAAAGAGACCCAGTACTTC.